The table lists the clone carrying this T cell receptor beta chain with a few counts. TCR beta from blood CD8+ and CD4+ T cells was sequenced. Each multiple sclerosis control was a treatment-naive patient with relapsing-remitting disease that was either stable or active. These data originate in a study of CD8 T cells in Susac syndrome. The RNA input was 0.5 to 1 ug, and it was reverse transcribed with random hexamers. Each CDR3 protein is one row after TCRdb ran MiXCR on the immunoSEQ multiplex PCR reads. This table has some 260,000 distinct CDR3 sequences, approximately 81% appearing once. The length of the CDR3 is 15 residues. Per germline, CDR1 SGHNT and CDR2 YYREEE (reference sequence). The V segment lost 1 base and the J segment 3 bases; nucleotides outside the gene matches: 6.

The V gene is TRBV5-4, the J gene TRBJ2-7, with 8 bases matching TRBD2. The sample was CD8+ T cells from PBMCs. The sequence came from a human donor with multiple sclerosis. The CDR3 region has the DNA TGTGCCAGCAGCTTGAGGCGGGAGGTCTTCTACGAGCAGTACTTC. Translation: CASSLRREVFYEQYF.